These 21 T cell receptor delta chains came from one sample sequenced in a study of human gamma delta and Vdelta1 T cells. TCRdb repeated clone calling on the PCR reads with CATT. The profile shows approximately 740 delta-chain clones, 8.4% of them singletons. Sequenced sample: differentiated CD27- Vdelta1 gamma-delta T cells from blood. These receptors all stem from a human donor in good health.

Note on this clone: The amino acid sequence in TCRdb belongs to a much larger clone and departs from this DNA's translation at residue 20, likely a sequencing read error; the sequence shown is translated from the DNA. The chain is built from TRDV1 and TRDJ1; D might be TRDD2 or TRDD3, each matching 8 bases. Germline CDR1 reads TSWWSYY; CDR2 reads QGS. There are 23 residues in the CDR3. CDR3: CALGAASYPEHGGLAVYTDRLIF. The CDR3 DNA sequence: TGTGCTCTTGGGGCTGCTTCCTACCCGGAACATGGGGGATTAGCAGTGTACACCGATAGACTCATCTTT.

This clone was counted between two and nine times. A far larger clone is a single base away, which makes a read error likely. This specimen includes other DNA sequences encoding the same CDR3. This chain links TRDV1 with TRDJ1; TRDD3 matches at 7 bases. The CDR3 spans 23 residues. V shed 0 bases, J shed 2 bases, and the junction held 27 bases outside the gene matches. The germline gives CDR1 TSWWSYY, CDR2 QGS. CDR3 nucleotide sequence: TGTGCTCTTGGGGAACTCCATTCCACGCTTTCCCACTACTGGGGAATAAAGACCGATAAACTCATCTTT. It is translated as CALGELHSTLSHYWGIKTDKLIF.

In this sample, this clone is medium-sized. Only one base separates this from a far larger clonotype, so it likely reflects a read error. The J gene is TRDJ1, the V gene TRDV1, with 9 bases aligning to TRDD3. Germline loops: CDR1 TSWWSYY, CDR2 QGS. This CDR3 has 24 amino acids. The ends lost 3 bases at V and 1 base at J; junction bases unmatched: 30. CDR3 protein: CALGESLPLPGYWGTYSCTDKLIF. Here the CDR3 DNA reads TGTGCTCTTGGGGAGTCCCTCCCTCTTCCGGGCTACTGGGGGACTTACTCTTGCACCGATAAACTCATCTTT.

This clone came up many times. A far larger clone differs by one base, so this is likely a read error. The chain combines TRDV1 with TRDJ1; D unresolved. Germline loops: CDR1 TSWWSYY, CDR2 QGS. The CDR3 is 14 amino acids. Trimming left V 0 bases short and J 8 bases short, with 13 bases between. The CDR3 here is CALGELPVPLKLIF. The CDR3 DNA reads TGTGCTCTTGGGGAACTTCCCGTCCCCTTAAAACTCATCTTT.

As concerns this clone: This is likely an artifact of a read error, given a far larger clone one base away. The chain links TRDV1 to TRDJ1, with 7 bases lining up with TRDD3. CDR3 length: 26 amino acids. The germline V gene encodes CDR1 TSWWSYY and CDR2 QGS. The CDR3, as DNA: TGTGCTCTTGGGGTCTTAAGCATGCCGTGGGGGGATGACTGGTGGATACGGGGTTGGGACACCGATAATCTCATCTTT. The encoded protein is CALGVLSMPWGDDWWIRGWDTDNLIF.

This clone was observed a handful of times. This DNA's translation differs at residue 22 from TCRdb's protein, which comes from a much larger clone; a read error is likely, and the protein shown is translated from the DNA. This chain uses TRDV1 with TRDJ1, with 12 bases fitting TRDD3. The CDR3 consists of 24 residues. Germline lookup yields CDR1 TSWWSYY and CDR2 QGS. The DNA for the CDR3 is TGTGCTCTTGGGGAACCCCATCGACTACCCGTACTGGGGGATACTTCATGGTACACCGATAAACGCATCTTT. Protein: CALGEPHRLPVLGDTSWYTDKRIF.

As regards this clone: One base separates it from a far larger clone, so it is likely a read error. Other nucleotide sequences in the sample specify the same CDR3. The chain links TRDV1 to TRDJ1, with D perhaps matching TRDD2 or TRDD3 (8 bases each). Germline V gives CDR1 TSWWSYY, CDR2 QGS. There are 23 residues in the CDR3. CDR3 in amino acids: CALGAASYPEHGGLAVYTDKLIF. DNA of the CDR3: TGCGCTCTTGGGGCTGCTTCCTACCCGGAACATGGGGGATTAGCAGTGTACACCGATAAACTCATCTTT.

In the case of this clone: This DNA translates differently at residue 8 from the TCRdb protein, which is that of a much larger clone; a read error is likely, and the protein shown is the DNA's own translation. At the DNA level, this CDR3 is encoded by other sequences in the same sample as well. The V gene is TRDV1, the J gene TRDJ1; TRDD2 is a possible D gene (5 bases). Per germline, CDR1 TSWWSYY and CDR2 QGS. There are 23 residues in the CDR3. V lost 4 bases to trimming and J lost 1 base, with 37 bases between them. This CDR3 is CALGVFTLLPPSIYLVVTDKLIF. In DNA form, the CDR3 reads TGTGCTCTTGGGGTCTTTACCTTGCTTCCGCCATCTATTTACTTGGTGGTCACCGATAAACTCATCTTT.

Sample share makes this clone medium-sized. This likely came from a read error, as a far larger clone is one base away. The V gene is TRDV1, the J gene TRDJ1; 9 bases map to TRDD3. The V gene's germline CDR1 is TSWWSYY and CDR2 QGS. The CDR3 sequence is 21 residues long. The V segment lost 5 bases and the J segment 0 bases; nucleotides outside the gene matches: 22. This chain's CDR3 is CALGKSSLRTWGIWDTDKLIF. The CDR3 nucleotides are TGTGCTCTTGGGAAATCCTCCCTCCGGACGTGGGGGATATGGGACACCGATAAACTCATCTTT.

Judged by abundance, this clone is medium-sized. A read error likely explains this, since a far larger clone differs by one base. This specimen includes other DNA sequences encoding the same CDR3. This sequence joins TRDV1 and TRDJ1; TRDD3 agrees at 10 bases. The CDR3 runs to 25 residues. The junction had 28 bases not matched to a gene; V was cut back by 0 bases and J by 0 bases. Per germline, CDR1 TSWWSYY and CDR2 QGS. CDR3 in DNA: TGTGCTCTTGGGGAACTGGTCTTCGTCGGAGCGGCCCGTACTGGGGGATTGTACTACACCGATAAACTCATCTTT. This encodes CALGELVFVGAARTGGLYYTDKLIF.

This clone qualifies as medium-sized. A single base is all that separates this from a far larger clone, so a read error is likely. The V call is TRDV1, the J call TRDJ1; D may be TRDD2 (7 bases). The germline gives CDR1 TSWWSYY, CDR2 QGS. V was shortened by 7 bases and J by 1 base, with 40 bases between the two germline ends. CDR3 length: 23 residues. For the CDR3, the DNA is TGTGCTCTTGAGGTCTTTACCTTCCTTCCGACATCTATTTACTTGGGGGTCACCGATAAACTCATCTTT. Encoded protein: CALEVFTFLPTSIYLGVTDKLIF.

About this clone itself: This is likely an artifact of a read error, given a far larger clone one base away. Distinct nucleotide sequences in the sample also encode this CDR3. The chain is built from TRDV1 and TRDJ1, with TRDD3 matching over 11 bases. This CDR3 comprises 23 residues. V lost 3 bases and J lost 2; bases outside the gene matches: 26. Looked up from germline, CDR1 is TSWWSYY and CDR2 is QGS. The CDR3 coding sequence is TGTGCTCTTGGGGACGCGGGTCATCCTACCGTTGGGGGATACGCAGTTGTGACCGATAAACTCATCTTT. It encodes CALGDAGHPTVGGYAVVTDKLIF.

This clone was seen only a few times. The gene calls are TRDV1 and TRDJ1; 8 bases are shared with TRDD3. The J segment lost 0 bases and the V segment lost 1 base, leaving 16 bases of the junction unmatched. The germline V gene encodes CDR1 TSWWSYY and CDR2 QGS. This CDR3 comprises 20 residues. DNA of the CDR3: TGTGCTCTTGGGGAACGCCGACTGTACTGGGGGCCGCTTTACACCGATAAACTCATCTTT. Amino acid sequence: CALGERRLYWGPLYTDKLIF.

Concerning this clone itself: A much bigger clone sits one base away, suggesting this may be a read error. This rearrangement joins TRDV1 to TRDJ1; TRDD2 or TRDD3 may be the D gene (8 bases each). The CDR3 extends over 18 amino acids. Germline V gives CDR1 TSWWSYY, CDR2 QGS. CDR3 sequence reads: CALGELTSYAWGTYNLIF. CDR3 nucleotide sequence: TGTGCTCTTGGGGAGCTCACTTCCTACGCCTGGGGGACTTATAACCTCATCTTT.

This clone occurred a few times. The protein recorded in TCRdb matches a much larger clone and deviates from this DNA's translation at residue 10, suggesting a read error; the protein here is obtained by translating the DNA. The genes are TRDV1 and TRDJ1; 11 bases match TRDD3. V trimming: 3 bases; J trimming: 2 bases; junction bases outside the gene matches: 26. This CDR3 region has 23 residues. CDR1 and CDR2 (germline): TSWWSYY, QGS. The DNA of the CDR3 is TGTGCTCTTGGGGACGCGGGTCATCCTATCGTTGGGGGATACGCCGTTGTGACCGATAAACTCATCTTT. Protein: CALGDAGHPIVGGYAVVTDKLIF.

About this clone: Possible read error: a much larger clone is one base away. The chain couples TRDV1 to TRDJ1, with TRDD3 identical over 10 bases. Germline CDR1 is TSWWSYY and CDR2 is QGS. This CDR3 comprises 22 residues. Germline trimming cut 1 base from V and 10 bases from J; bases unmatched to any gene: 30. Written as DNA, the CDR3 is TGTGCTCTTGGGGAACCGAATCCTTCCTCCCCTCGAGTCTGGGGGATAAGCCCGAGACTCATCTTT. It specifies CALGEPNPSSPRVWGISPRLIF.

This clone is labeled as medium-sized. The likely explanation is a read error, given a far larger clone one base away. The chain links TRDV1 to TRDJ1; 9 bases are shared with TRDD3. J lost 1 base, V lost 2 bases, and 20 bases had no gene match. This CDR3 is 21 amino acids long. CDR1 TSWWSYY and CDR2 QGS come from the germline V gene. In DNA, the CDR3 is TGTGCTCTTGGGGAATCCTCCCTCCGGACGTGGGGGATATGGGGCACCGATAAACTCATCTTT. Translating it yields CALGESSLRTWGIWGTDKLIF.

In this sample, this clone turned up a few times. The protein TCRdb lists belongs to a much larger clone and differs from this DNA's translation at residue 19, which points to a read error; the protein shown is made from the DNA. The gene calls are TRDV1 and TRDJ1, with 11 nucleotides matching TRDD3. The CDR3 totals 23 residues. Germline CDR1 reads TSWWSYY; CDR2 reads QGS. For the CDR3, the DNA is TGTGCTCTTGGGGACGCGGGTCATCCTACCGTTGGGGGATACGCCGTTGTGACCGGTAAACTCATCTTT. The encoded protein is CALGDAGHPTVGGYAVVTGKLIF.

In its sample, this clone ranks as medium-sized. A far larger clone differs by one base, so this is likely a read error. The V gene is TRDV1, the J gene TRDJ1, with 9 bases that match TRDD3. V lost 3 bases, J lost 3 bases, and 32 bases stayed unmatched. CDR1 and CDR2 (germline): TSWWSYY, QGS. This CDR3 has 24 residues. CDR3 sequence reads: CALGESLPLPGYWGTYSYADKLIF. In DNA, the CDR3 is TGTGCTCTTGGGGAGTCCCTCCCTCTTCCGGGCTACTGGGGGACTTACTCTTACGCCGATAAACTCATCTTT.

This clone occurred a few times. Given a far larger clone just one base away, this is likely a sequencing read error. V and J are TRDV1 and TRDJ1; D is perhaps TRDD2 or TRDD3 (5 bases each). Germline V lookup: CDR1 TSWWSYY, CDR2 QGS. The CDR3 is 19 residues long. Trimming removed 4 bases at V and 0 bases at J, with 24 bases between. The CDR3 here is CALGGSIPYRGVYTDKLIF. For the CDR3, the DNA is TGTGCTCTTGGGGGTTCTATTCCTTACCGGGGGGTATACACCGATAAACTCATCTTT.

About this clone itself: A far larger clone is just one base off, so this is likely a read error. Other DNA variants within this sample encode the same CDR3. The rearrangement uses TRDV1 and TRDJ1; 8 bases are a match to TRDD3. CDR1 TSWWSYY and CDR2 QGS come from the germline V gene. This CDR3 region has 23 residues. CDR3 nucleotide sequence: TGTGCTCTTGGGGACCCTCGGCAGCACAAGAAGCGACTGGGGGGTCAGTACACAGATAAACTCATCTTT. Translating gives CALGDPRQHKKRLGGQYTDKLIF.